The rows below give T cell receptor beta chains drawn from one sample of a study of T cells after yellow fever vaccination. A single record per CDR3 protein comes from TCRdb applying MiXCR to the 5' RACE reads. The sample yields about 340,000 distinct CDR3 sequences, 8% to 10% seen once. The sequencing here drew on PBMCs, taken on the day of the first yellow fever vaccination. These receptors all come from a man between 18 and 35 years old who received the YFV17D yellow fever vaccine. CDR3s include the opening cysteine and the closing phenylalanine or tryptophan. A D gene is named only where the DNA matches it firmly. Clone size is stated in some rows and not others, as once, few, many or a class when expanded.

v_gene	abundance	d_gene	j_gene	CDR3nt	CDR3aa
TRBV14	many	-	TRBJ2-1	TGTGCCAGCAGCCCCACTGGGACTTCCCACAATGAGCAGTTCTTC	CASSPTGTSHNEQFF
TRBV5-6	few	-	TRBJ2-1	TGTGCCAGCAGCCTCTACTGGTTAGGAGAGCAGTTCTTC	CASSLYWLGEQFF
TRBV24-1	-	-	TRBJ2-1	TGTGCCACCAGTGACGACCAGGGCGAGTTCTTC	CATSDDQGEFF
TRBV6-4	many	-	TRBJ1-2	TGTGCCAGCAGTCCCGGGTCCCCGGAGGATGGCTACACCTTC	CASSPGSPEDGYTF
TRBV20-1	-	-	TRBJ2-1	TGCAGTGCCTTAGATCCTAGCGCCCGCTCCTACAATGAGCAGTTCTTC	CSALDPSARSYNEQFF
TRBV4-3	many	-	TRBJ1-6	TGCGCCAGCAGCCCCGGGACTCACTATAATTCACCCCTCCACTTT	CASSPGTHYNSPLHF
TRBV10-2	-	TRBD2	TRBJ2-7	TGCGCCAGCAGTGGACTAGCGGGGTACTACGAGCAGTACTTC	CASSGLAGYYEQYF
TRBV24-1	many	-	TRBJ1-2	TGTGCCACCAGTGATCGGACAGTATATGGCTACACCTTC	CATSDRTVYGYTF
TRBV3-1	-	-	TRBJ1-2	TGTGCCAGCAGCCAATTCGTTGGGTTTATCTATGGCTACACCTTC	CASSQFVGFIYGYTF
TRBV2	-	TRBD2	TRBJ2-1	TGTTCCAGCAGTTCAATTAGCGGGGGGGCCTACAATGAGCAGTTCTTC	CSSSSISGGAYNEQFF
TRBV12-5	-	TRBD1	TRBJ2-5	TGTGCTAGTGGCCCGACAGGGGGAGAGACCCAGTACTTC	CASGPTGGETQYF
TRBV7-8	-	TRBD1	TRBJ1-5	TGTGCCAGCAGCTTAGTGCCGCCGGGACAGGGCAATCACCCCCAGCATTTT	CASSLVPPGQGNHPQHF
TRBV20-1	-	-	TRBJ1-2	TGCAGTGCTAGAGTCGGCGGGGGCTACACCTTC	CSARVGGGYTF
TRBV3-1	-	-	TRBJ2-7	TGTGCCAGCAGCCCGTCCGCCGGAGGGACTTACGAGCAGTACTTC	CASSPSAGGTYEQYF
TRBV4-1	few	-	TRBJ1-1	TGCGCCAGCAGCCCGCTGGGAGGGGGTTCTGAAGCTTTCTTT	CASSPLGGGSEAFF
TRBV20-1	-	TRBD1	TRBJ2-7	TGCAGTGCCAGCAGGACAGGGTTTTACGACGAGCAGTACTTC	CSASRTGFYDEQYF
TRBV30	few	-	TRBJ1-1	TGTGCCTGGAGTGTGCCGGGGGGCCGAGCTTTCTTT	CAWSVPGGRAFF